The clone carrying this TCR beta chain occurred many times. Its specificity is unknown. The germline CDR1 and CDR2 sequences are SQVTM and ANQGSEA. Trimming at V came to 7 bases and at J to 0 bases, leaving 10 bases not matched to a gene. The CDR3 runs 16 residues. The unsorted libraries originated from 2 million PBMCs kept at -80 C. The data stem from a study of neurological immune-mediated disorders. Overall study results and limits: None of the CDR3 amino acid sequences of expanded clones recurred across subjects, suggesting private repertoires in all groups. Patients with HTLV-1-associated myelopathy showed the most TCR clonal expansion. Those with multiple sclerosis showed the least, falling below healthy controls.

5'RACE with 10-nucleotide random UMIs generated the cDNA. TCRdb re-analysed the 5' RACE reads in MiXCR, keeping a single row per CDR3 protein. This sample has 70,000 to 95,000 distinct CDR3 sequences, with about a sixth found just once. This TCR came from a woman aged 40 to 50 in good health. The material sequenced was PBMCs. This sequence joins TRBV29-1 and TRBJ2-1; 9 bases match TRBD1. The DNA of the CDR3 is TGCAGCGCGTTCTTCGGGACAGGGAGCTCCTACAATGAGCAGTTCTTC. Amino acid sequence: CSAFFGTGSSYNEQFF.